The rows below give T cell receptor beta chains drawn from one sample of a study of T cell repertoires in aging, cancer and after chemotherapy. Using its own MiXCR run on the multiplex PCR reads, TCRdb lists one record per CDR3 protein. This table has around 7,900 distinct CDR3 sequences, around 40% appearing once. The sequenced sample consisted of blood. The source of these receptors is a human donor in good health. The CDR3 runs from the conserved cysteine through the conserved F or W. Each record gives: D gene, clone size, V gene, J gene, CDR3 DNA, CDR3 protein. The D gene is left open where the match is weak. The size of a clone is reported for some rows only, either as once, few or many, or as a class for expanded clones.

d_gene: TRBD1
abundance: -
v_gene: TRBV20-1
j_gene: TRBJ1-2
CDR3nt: TGCAGTGCTAGAGGGGGAGGGGGCCTCTATGGCTACACCTTC
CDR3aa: CSARGGGGLYGYTF

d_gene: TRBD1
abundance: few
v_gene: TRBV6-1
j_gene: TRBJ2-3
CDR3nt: TGTGCCAGCAGTGGGGGGACAGTTATTTTCACAGATACGCAGTATTTT
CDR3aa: CASSGGTVIFTDTQYF

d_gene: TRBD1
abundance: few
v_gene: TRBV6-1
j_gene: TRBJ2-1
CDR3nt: TGTGCCAGCAACCGAGGACAGGGGGCTGAAAATGAGCAGTTCTTC
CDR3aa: CASNRGQGAENEQFF

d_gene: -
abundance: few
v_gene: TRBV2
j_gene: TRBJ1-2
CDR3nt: TGTGCCAGCAGTGTCGAGTTGGTCTACACCTTC
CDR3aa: CASSVELVYTF

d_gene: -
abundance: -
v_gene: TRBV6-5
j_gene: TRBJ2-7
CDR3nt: TGTGCCAGCAGTTACTCGTCGGGGGTCTCCTACGAGCAGTACTTC
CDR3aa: CASSYSSGVSYEQYF

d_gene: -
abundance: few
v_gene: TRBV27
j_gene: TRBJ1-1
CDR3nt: TGTGCCAGCAGTAAACAGGGCTACACTGAAGCTTTCTTT
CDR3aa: CASSKQGYTEAFF

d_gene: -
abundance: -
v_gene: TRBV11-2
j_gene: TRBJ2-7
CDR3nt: TGTGCCAGCAGCTTATATGGATACGAGCAGTACTTC
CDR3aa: CASSLYGYEQYF

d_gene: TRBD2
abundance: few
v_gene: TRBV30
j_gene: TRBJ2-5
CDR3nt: TGTGCCTGGAGTGTACTCCCCGGACTAGTAGGGACCCAGTACTTC
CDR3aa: CAWSVLPGLVGTQYF

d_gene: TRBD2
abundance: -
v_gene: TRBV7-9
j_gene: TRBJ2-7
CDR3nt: TGTGCCAGCAGCTTAGGACTAGCGGGGCCCTACGAGCAGTACTTC
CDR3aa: CASSLGLAGPYEQYF

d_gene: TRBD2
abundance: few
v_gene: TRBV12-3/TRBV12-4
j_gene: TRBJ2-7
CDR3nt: TGTGCCAGCAGTGCGACTAGCGGGGAGTCCCACGAGCAGTACTTC
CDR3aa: CASSATSGESHEQYF

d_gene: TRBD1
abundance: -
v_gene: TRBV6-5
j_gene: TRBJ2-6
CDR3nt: TGTGCCAGCAGGTCGACAGGGGCTGGGGCCAACGTCCTGACTTTC
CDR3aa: CASRSTGAGANVLTF

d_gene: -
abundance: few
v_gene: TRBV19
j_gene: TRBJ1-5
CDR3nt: TGTGCCAGTAGTATCGGTCATAGCAATCAGCCCCAGCATTTT
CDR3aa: CASSIGHSNQPQHF

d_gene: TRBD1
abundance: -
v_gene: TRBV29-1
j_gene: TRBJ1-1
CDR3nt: TGCAGCGTTGCCGTAGGGGGCCTCACTGAAGCTTTCTTT
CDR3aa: CSVAVGGLTEAFF

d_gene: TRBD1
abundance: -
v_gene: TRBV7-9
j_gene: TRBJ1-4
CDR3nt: TGTGCCAGCAGCTTCGGACAGGGCGGTGAAAAACTGTTTTTT
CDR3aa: CASSFGQGGEKLFF

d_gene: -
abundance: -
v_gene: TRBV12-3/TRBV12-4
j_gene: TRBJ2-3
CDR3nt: TGTGCCAGCAGTTGGGGTCCTCAGACAGATACGCAGTATTTT
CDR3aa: CASSWGPQTDTQYF

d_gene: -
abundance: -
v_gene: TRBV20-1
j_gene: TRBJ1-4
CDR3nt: TGCAGTGCGGGACCCTCCACCGCAACTAATGAAAAACTGTTTTTT
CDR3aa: CSAGPSTATNEKLFF

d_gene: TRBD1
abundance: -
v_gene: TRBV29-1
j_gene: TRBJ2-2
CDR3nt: TGCAGCGTTGATGTACAGGGGGAGGACGCGAACACCGGGGAGCTGTTTTTT
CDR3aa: CSVDVQGEDANTGELFF

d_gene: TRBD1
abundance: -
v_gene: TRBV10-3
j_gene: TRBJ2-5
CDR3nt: TGTGCCATCAACCAGGGACAGGGGGTTGAGACCCAGTACTTC
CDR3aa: CAINQGQGVETQYF